The T cell receptor (beta chain) described here comes from a study of cytomegalovirus exposure and HLA in healthy donors. The study, taken as a whole, reports: Later analysis associated a missense DCLRE1C variant with TCR beta V- and J-gene trimming. Earlier analysis looked at TCR beta V segments, and most were productive about 90% or about 30% of the time.

Germline CDR1 is SGHAT and CDR2 is FQNNGV. This CDR3 is 13 amino acids long. The ends lost 5 bases at V and 8 bases at J; junction bases unmatched: 7. Amplification used 60 Vbeta primers and 13 Jbeta primers. The data were produced by immunoSEQ multiplex PCR, yet TCRdb's version contains in-frame clones alone and is incomplete. The sample comprises 100,000 to 150,000 clones, around 74% of which are singletons, and under 6.5% rests with the top ten. Comments on this clone: Antigen: not known. The same CDR3 is also encoded by other DNA sequences in this sample.

The receptor was derived from a woman in her forties or fifties in good health and CMV-seropositive. The sample comprised PBMCs. This chain connects TRBV11-2 to TRBJ1-2, with 8 bases identical to TRBD1. CDR3 sequence reads: CASSGDRGGGYTF. The CDR3 bases are TGTGCCAGCAGCGGTGACAGGGGCGGGGGCTACACCTTC. The full variable domain, rest sourced from reference TRBV11-2 and TRBJ1-2, is EAGVAQSPRYKIIEKRQSVAFWCNPISGHATLYWYQQILGQGPKLLIQFQNNGVVDDSQLPKDRFSAERLKGVDSTLKIQPAKLEDSAVYLCASSGDRGGGYTFGSGTRLTVV.